The rows below give T cell receptor beta chains drawn from one sample of a study of blood T cells in healthy people across ages. In TCRdb, the 5' RACE reads were re-called with MiXCR into one record per CDR3 protein. The profile shows about 1.7 million distinct CDR3 sequences, 25% to 30% of them singletons. Sequencing was performed on blood. The receptors were sampled from a woman in her 30s in good health. The CDR3 runs from the conserved cysteine through the conserved F or W. The D gene is left open where the match is weak. Clone size appears in some rows only: once, few, many, or a class for an expanded clone.

clone size: NA; J gene: TRBJ2-1; V gene: TRBV5-1; D gene: NA; CDR3 DNA: TGCGCCAGCAGCCGAATCCATAGCCCGGGAGTCTCCAATGAGCAGTTCTTC; CDR3 protein: CASSRIHSPGVSNEQFF
clone size: NA; J gene: TRBJ2-1; V gene: TRBV6-5; D gene: TRBD1; CDR3 DNA: TGTGCCAGCAGTACCAGGACAGGGCCTCCCCAAGAGACCCAGTTCTTC; CDR3 protein: CASSTRTGPPQETQFF
clone size: NA; J gene: TRBJ2-1; V gene: TRBV20-1; D gene: NA; CDR3 DNA: TGCAGTGCCAATGATAGCGGAGAGACCCGGTTCTTC; CDR3 protein: CSANDSGETRFF
clone size: NA; J gene: TRBJ1-2; V gene: TRBV5-1; D gene: NA; CDR3 DNA: TGCGCCAGCAGCTCGGCCCTGCAGGGTTCTGGCTACACCTTC; CDR3 protein: CASSSALQGSGYTF
clone size: NA; J gene: TRBJ2-2; V gene: TRBV11-2; D gene: NA; CDR3 DNA: TGTGCCAGCAGTTTTAATCCGGGGAGCGGCGAGCTGTTTTTT; CDR3 protein: CASSFNPGSGELFF
clone size: NA; J gene: TRBJ1-1; V gene: TRBV6-5; D gene: NA; CDR3 DNA: TGTGCCAGCAGTTACTCGAAAGGGGGAATGAACACTGAAGCTTTCTTT; CDR3 protein: CASSYSKGGMNTEAFF
clone size: few; J gene: TRBJ2-6; V gene: TRBV7-9; D gene: TRBD1; CDR3 DNA: TGTGCCAGCAGCTTGGACAGGGGGATAGCTGGGGCCAACGTCCTGACTTTC; CDR3 protein: CASSLDRGIAGANVLTF
clone size: NA; J gene: TRBJ2-3; V gene: TRBV7-9; D gene: TRBD2; CDR3 DNA: TGTGCCAGCAGCCAGAGTAGCGGGAGAAGTGCGACAGATACGCAGTATTTT; CDR3 protein: CASSQSSGRSATDTQYF
clone size: few; J gene: TRBJ2-2; V gene: TRBV20-1; D gene: NA; CDR3 DNA: TGCAGTGCTTACGACAGCCATCGCACCGGGGAGCTGTTTTTT; CDR3 protein: CSAYDSHRTGELFF
clone size: NA; J gene: TRBJ1-2; V gene: TRBV2; D gene: NA; CDR3 DNA: TGTGCCAGCACTGGTCTCCAGGGATATGGCTACACCTTC; CDR3 protein: CASTGLQGYGYTF
clone size: few; J gene: TRBJ2-7; V gene: TRBV15; D gene: NA; CDR3 DNA: TGTGCCACCAGCCCTTCCCCCCAGGACTACGAGCAGTACTTC; CDR3 protein: CATSPSPQDYEQYF
clone size: NA; J gene: TRBJ2-4; V gene: TRBV3-1; D gene: NA; CDR3 DNA: TGTGCCAGCAGCCAAGAAGGTGGCTTGGGAAGGGTGATAATGAAAAACATTCAGTACTTC; CDR3 protein: CASSQEGGLGRVIMKNIQYF
clone size: NA; J gene: TRBJ1-2; V gene: TRBV7-2; D gene: TRBD1; CDR3 DNA: TGTGCCAGCAGCCGCGACACGACAGGGGCAGGTGGCTACACCTTC; CDR3 protein: CASSRDTTGAGGYTF
clone size: NA; J gene: TRBJ2-7; V gene: TRBV6-6; D gene: NA; CDR3 DNA: TGTGCCACCAGGGACATGTCCTGCGAGCAGTACTTC; CDR3 protein: CATRDMSCEQYF
clone size: NA; J gene: TRBJ2-1; V gene: TRBV20-1; D gene: TRBD2; CDR3 DNA: TGCAGTGCTAGAGATGGGGCCGGGGGGTCCTACAATGAGCATTTCTTC; CDR3 protein: CSARDGAGGSYNEHFF
clone size: NA; J gene: TRBJ2-5; V gene: TRBV4-1; D gene: TRBD2; CDR3 DNA: TGCGCCAGCAGCCCGAGGAAAATAGACGGGGGGGAGACCCAGTACTTC; CDR3 protein: CASSPRKIDGGETQYF
clone size: NA; J gene: TRBJ1-4; V gene: TRBV20-1; D gene: TRBD1; CDR3 DNA: TGCAGTGCTATCGGACAGGGAGGTGAAAAACTGTTTTTT; CDR3 protein: CSAIGQGGEKLFF
clone size: many; J gene: TRBJ1-5; V gene: TRBV29-1; D gene: NA; CDR3 DNA: TGCAGCGTCTGGGGGGGAGGCAATCAGCCCCAGCATTTT; CDR3 protein: CSVWGGGNQPQHF
clone size: NA; J gene: TRBJ2-1; V gene: TRBV6-6; D gene: TRBD2; CDR3 DNA: TGTGCCAGCAGTTCCCCGGGACTAGCGGGGACGAATGAGCAGTTCTTC; CDR3 protein: CASSSPGLAGTNEQFF
clone size: NA; J gene: TRBJ1-2; V gene: TRBV14; D gene: TRBD1; CDR3 DNA: TGTGCCAGCAGCCAACTGGGGACAGGGGGCTATGGCTACACCTTC; CDR3 protein: CASSQLGTGGYGYTF
clone size: few; J gene: TRBJ2-7; V gene: TRBV7-6; D gene: TRBD2; CDR3 DNA: TGTGCCAGCAGGGCGGCTAGCGGGAGTAACGAGCAGTACTTC; CDR3 protein: CASRAASGSNEQYF
clone size: NA; J gene: TRBJ1-1; V gene: TRBV7-2; D gene: NA; CDR3 DNA: TGTGCCAGCAGCTACGGGCGTGGGGGCCAGAACGCTGAAGCTTTCTTT; CDR3 protein: CASSYGRGGQNAEAFF
clone size: NA; J gene: TRBJ1-2; V gene: TRBV7-2; D gene: NA; CDR3 DNA: TGTGCCAGCAGCTTAATTCTGACGGACACCGGTACTAACTATGGCTACACCTTC; CDR3 protein: CASSLILTDTGTNYGYTF
clone size: few; J gene: TRBJ1-5; V gene: TRBV29-1; D gene: TRBD1; CDR3 DNA: TGCAGCGTCACGACGGGACAGGGGTTCGGGAGCAATCAGCCCCAGCATTTT; CDR3 protein: CSVTTGQGFGSNQPQHF
clone size: few; J gene: TRBJ2-1; V gene: TRBV12-3/TRBV12-4; D gene: NA; CDR3 DNA: TGTGCCAGCAGCGCCCAAGGATTGAGCTCCTACAATGAGCAGTTCTTC; CDR3 protein: CASSAQGLSSYNEQFF
clone size: few; J gene: TRBJ2-3; V gene: TRBV20-1; D gene: NA; CDR3 DNA: TGCAGTGCTAGAGATTACGGCACAACCATCACAGATACGCAGTATTTT; CDR3 protein: CSARDYGTTITDTQYF
clone size: NA; J gene: TRBJ1-5; V gene: TRBV28; D gene: NA; CDR3 DNA: TGTGCCAGCAGTTGGCCAGGGCCTCCTCAGCCCCAGCATTTT; CDR3 protein: CASSWPGPPQPQHF
clone size: few; J gene: TRBJ1-1; V gene: TRBV19; D gene: NA; CDR3 DNA: TGTGCCAGTAGCATATCGGGGGAAGGGAACACTGAAGCTTTCTTT; CDR3 protein: CASSISGEGNTEAFF
clone size: many; J gene: TRBJ2-1; V gene: TRBV6-2/TRBV6-3; D gene: NA; CDR3 DNA: TGTGCCAGCAGTGATGTACCGTCATCCTACAATGAGCAGTTCTTC; CDR3 protein: CASSDVPSSYNEQFF
clone size: few; J gene: TRBJ2-3; V gene: TRBV12-3/TRBV12-4; D gene: NA; CDR3 DNA: TGTGCCAGCAGAGAGGGGACGGGAGAGACAGATACGCAGTATTTT; CDR3 protein: CASREGTGETDTQYF
clone size: few; J gene: TRBJ2-1; V gene: TRBV6-6; D gene: TRBD2; CDR3 DNA: TGTGCCAGCAGCTGGACTAGCGGGGGGCAAGAGACCCAGTTCTTC; CDR3 protein: CASSWTSGGQETQFF
clone size: many; J gene: TRBJ2-3; V gene: TRBV20-1; D gene: NA; CDR3 DNA: TGCAGTGGGGAAATTGAGGATACGCAGTATTTT; CDR3 protein: CSGEIEDTQYF
clone size: few; J gene: TRBJ2-5; V gene: TRBV20-1; D gene: NA; CDR3 DNA: TGCAGTGCTAGGTCCACCGGGATTGTCAGGGAGACCCAGTACTTC; CDR3 protein: CSARSTGIVRETQYF
clone size: NA; J gene: TRBJ2-1; V gene: TRBV29-1; D gene: NA; CDR3 DNA: TGCAGCGTTGAAAGTAGGCAGGGGACGATAAATGAGCAGTTCTTC; CDR3 protein: CSVESRQGTINEQFF
clone size: few; J gene: TRBJ2-3; V gene: TRBV10-3; D gene: NA; CDR3 DNA: TGTGCCATCCACGGAGCCCCCACAGATACGCAGTATTTT; CDR3 protein: CAIHGAPTDTQYF
clone size: NA; J gene: TRBJ2-3; V gene: TRBV10-1; D gene: NA; CDR3 DNA: TGCGCCAACTCACCCGATAGCACAGATACGCAGTATTTT; CDR3 protein: CANSPDSTDTQYF
clone size: NA; J gene: TRBJ2-7; V gene: TRBV20-1; D gene: NA; CDR3 DNA: TGCAGTGCTAGGGGAGCCAGGGGCTACGAGCAGTACTTC; CDR3 protein: CSARGARGYEQYF
clone size: few; J gene: TRBJ1-5; V gene: TRBV4-1; D gene: TRBD1; CDR3 DNA: TGCGCCAGCAGCCCATGGACAGGGAACAATCAGCCCCAGCATTTT; CDR3 protein: CASSPWTGNNQPQHF
clone size: NA; J gene: TRBJ2-1; V gene: TRBV2; D gene: NA; CDR3 DNA: TGTGCCAGCATTGCCGAGGCCTCCGAAGGGGGGCAGTTCTTC; CDR3 protein: CASIAEASEGGQFF
clone size: NA; J gene: TRBJ1-4; V gene: TRBV3-1; D gene: NA; CDR3 DNA: TGTGCCAGCAGCGGTCGAGAGGATAAAAAACTGTTTTTT; CDR3 protein: CASSGREDKKLFF
clone size: NA; J gene: TRBJ2-7; V gene: TRBV10-1; D gene: TRBD2; CDR3 DNA: TGCGCCAGCAGTGCCGGGGGGTCCGTATCGGAGCAGTACTTC; CDR3 protein: CASSAGGSVSEQYF
clone size: few; J gene: TRBJ2-4; V gene: TRBV18; D gene: NA; CDR3 DNA: TGTGCCAGCTCACCTGCCGGACTGAACAATGAGCAGTACTTC; CDR3 protein: CASSPAGLNNEQYF
clone size: NA; J gene: TRBJ1-5; V gene: TRBV29-1; D gene: NA; CDR3 DNA: TGCAGCGTTGCATCCGGGGTCGGCAATCAGCCCCAGCATTTT; CDR3 protein: CSVASGVGNQPQHF
clone size: NA; J gene: TRBJ1-2; V gene: TRBV9; D gene: NA; CDR3 DNA: TGTGCCAGCAGCGTAGAGGCTCAAGGATCCTATGGCTACACCTTC; CDR3 protein: CASSVEAQGSYGYTF
clone size: NA; J gene: TRBJ2-1; V gene: TRBV3-1; D gene: NA; CDR3 DNA: TGTGCCAGCAGCCAATGGGACCAGAACAATGAGCAGTTCTTC; CDR3 protein: CASSQWDQNNEQFF
clone size: many; J gene: TRBJ2-7; V gene: TRBV28; D gene: TRBD2; CDR3 DNA: TGTGCCAGCAGACCTTCTCGGGCGGGAGGGTCCGAGCAGTACTTC; CDR3 protein: CASRPSRAGGSEQYF
clone size: NA; J gene: TRBJ2-7; V gene: TRBV27; D gene: NA; CDR3 DNA: TGTGCCAGCAGTCTAAAGGGACAAACCTACGAGCAGTACTTC; CDR3 protein: CASSLKGQTYEQYF
clone size: NA; J gene: TRBJ1-6; V gene: TRBV4-1; D gene: TRBD1; CDR3 DNA: TGCGCCAGCAGCCAAGGTCGGACAGGGCGGAATTCACCCCTCCACTTT; CDR3 protein: CASSQGRTGRNSPLHF
clone size: few; J gene: TRBJ2-7; V gene: TRBV4-1; D gene: TRBD2; CDR3 DNA: TGCGCCAGCAGCCAAATACTACTAGCGGGAGAATACGAGCAGTACTTC; CDR3 protein: CASSQILLAGEYEQYF
clone size: NA; J gene: TRBJ1-6; V gene: TRBV3-1; D gene: NA; CDR3 DNA: TGTGCCAGCAGCCTATCCATCGGTTCCCTCCACTTT; CDR3 protein: CASSLSIGSLHF
clone size: NA; J gene: TRBJ2-3; V gene: TRBV4-3; D gene: NA; CDR3 DNA: TGCGCCAGCAGCCAAGATCGGTCGAACCGCCGCACAGATACGCAGTATTTT; CDR3 protein: CASSQDRSNRRTDTQYF
clone size: NA; J gene: TRBJ1-2; V gene: TRBV29-1; D gene: NA; CDR3 DNA: TGCAGCGTGGGTTTAAGCGGCGGGGGCTGCACCTTC; CDR3 protein: CSVGLSGGGCTF
clone size: many; J gene: TRBJ1-1; V gene: TRBV12-3/TRBV12-4; D gene: NA; CDR3 DNA: TGTGCCAGCAGTTCCCATCCCGTCTCTAGGACTGAAGCTTTCTTT; CDR3 protein: CASSSHPVSRTEAFF
clone size: NA; J gene: TRBJ2-7; V gene: TRBV27; D gene: NA; CDR3 DNA: TGTGCCAGCAGCCTAGGGCTACCTTACGGGCAGTACTTC; CDR3 protein: CASSLGLPYGQYF
clone size: NA; J gene: TRBJ1-2; V gene: TRBV20-1; D gene: TRBD1; CDR3 DNA: TGCAGTGCCCCGGACAGGGGGTTAGGCTACACCTTC; CDR3 protein: CSAPDRGLGYTF
clone size: NA; J gene: TRBJ2-7; V gene: TRBV4-2; D gene: TRBD2; CDR3 DNA: TGTGCCAGCAGCCAAGCGGGGAGGGGCTACGAGCAGTACTTC; CDR3 protein: CASSQAGRGYEQYF